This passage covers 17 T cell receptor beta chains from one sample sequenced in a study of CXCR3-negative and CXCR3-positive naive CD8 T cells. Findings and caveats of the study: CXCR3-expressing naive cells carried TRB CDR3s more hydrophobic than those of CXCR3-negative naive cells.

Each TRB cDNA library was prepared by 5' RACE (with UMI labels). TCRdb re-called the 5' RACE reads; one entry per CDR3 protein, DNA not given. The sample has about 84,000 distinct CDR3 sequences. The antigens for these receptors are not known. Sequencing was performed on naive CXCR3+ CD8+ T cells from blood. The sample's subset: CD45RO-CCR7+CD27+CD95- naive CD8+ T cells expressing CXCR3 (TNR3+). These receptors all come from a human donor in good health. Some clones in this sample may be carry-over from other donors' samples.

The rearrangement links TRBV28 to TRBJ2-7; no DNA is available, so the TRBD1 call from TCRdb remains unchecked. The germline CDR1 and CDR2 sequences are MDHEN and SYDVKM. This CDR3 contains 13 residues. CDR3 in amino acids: CASSFRQGVEQYF.

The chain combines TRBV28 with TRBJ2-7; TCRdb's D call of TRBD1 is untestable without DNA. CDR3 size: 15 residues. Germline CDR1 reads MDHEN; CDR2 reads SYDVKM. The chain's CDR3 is CASKEDRGPSYEQYF.

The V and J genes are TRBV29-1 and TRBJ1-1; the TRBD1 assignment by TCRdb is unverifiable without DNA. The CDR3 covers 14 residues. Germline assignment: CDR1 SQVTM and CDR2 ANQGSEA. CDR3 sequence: CSVEGTGEDTEAFF.

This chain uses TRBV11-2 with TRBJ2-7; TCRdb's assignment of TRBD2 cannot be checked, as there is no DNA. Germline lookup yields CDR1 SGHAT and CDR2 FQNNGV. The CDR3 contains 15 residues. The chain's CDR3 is CASSYYSGTSYEQYF.

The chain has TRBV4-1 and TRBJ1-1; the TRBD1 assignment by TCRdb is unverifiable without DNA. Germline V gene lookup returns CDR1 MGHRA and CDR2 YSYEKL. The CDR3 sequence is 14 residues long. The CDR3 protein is CASSQGQGSNEAFF.

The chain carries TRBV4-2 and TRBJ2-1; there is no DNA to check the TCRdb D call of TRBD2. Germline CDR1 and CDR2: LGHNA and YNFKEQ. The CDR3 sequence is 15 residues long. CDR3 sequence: CASSQDYGTSNEQFF.

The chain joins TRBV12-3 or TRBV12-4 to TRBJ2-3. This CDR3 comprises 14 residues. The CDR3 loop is CASSLAPFPDTQYF.

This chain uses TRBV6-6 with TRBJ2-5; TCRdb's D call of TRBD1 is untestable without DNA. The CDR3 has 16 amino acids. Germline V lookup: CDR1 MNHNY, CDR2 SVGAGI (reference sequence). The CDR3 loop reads CASSYYPTGTGETQYF.

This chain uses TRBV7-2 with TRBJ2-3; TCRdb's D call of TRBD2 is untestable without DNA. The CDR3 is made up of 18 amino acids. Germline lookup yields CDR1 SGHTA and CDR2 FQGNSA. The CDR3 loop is CASSLTSGASRRADTQYF.

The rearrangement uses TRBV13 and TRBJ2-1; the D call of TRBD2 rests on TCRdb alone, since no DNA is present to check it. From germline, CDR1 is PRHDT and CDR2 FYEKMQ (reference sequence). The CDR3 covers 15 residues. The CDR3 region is CASSLRTSGRNEQFF.

The CDR3 sequence is CASSSLGQRRYGYTF. V usage is TRBV28 and J usage is TRBJ1-2. This CDR3 comprises 15 residues. The V gene's germline CDR1 is MDHEN and CDR2 SYDVKM.

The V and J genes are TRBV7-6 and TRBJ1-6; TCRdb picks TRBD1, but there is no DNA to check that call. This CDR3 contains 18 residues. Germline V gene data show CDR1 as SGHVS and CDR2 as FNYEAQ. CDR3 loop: CASSLDLTGTDPNSPLHF.

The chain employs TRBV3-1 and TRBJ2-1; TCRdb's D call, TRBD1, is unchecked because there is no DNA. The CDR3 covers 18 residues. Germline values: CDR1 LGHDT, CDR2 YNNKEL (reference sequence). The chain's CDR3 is CASSQEEGLPWTRNEQFF.

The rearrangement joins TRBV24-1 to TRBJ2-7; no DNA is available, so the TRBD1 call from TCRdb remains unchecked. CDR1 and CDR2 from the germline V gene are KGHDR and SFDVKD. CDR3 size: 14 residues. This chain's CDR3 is CATSVPASSYEQYF.

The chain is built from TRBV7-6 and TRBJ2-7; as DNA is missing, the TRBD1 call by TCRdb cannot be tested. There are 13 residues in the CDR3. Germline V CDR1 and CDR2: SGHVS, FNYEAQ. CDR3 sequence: CASSLDRVGEQYF.

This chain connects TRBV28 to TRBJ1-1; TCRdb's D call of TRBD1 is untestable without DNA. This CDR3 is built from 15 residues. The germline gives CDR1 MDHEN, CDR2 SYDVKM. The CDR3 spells CASSPPPAVNTEAFF.

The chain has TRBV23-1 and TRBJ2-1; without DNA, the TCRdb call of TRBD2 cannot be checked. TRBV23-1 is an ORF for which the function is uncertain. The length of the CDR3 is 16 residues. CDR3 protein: CASSGKTSGRYNEQFF.